This entry is about one TCR beta chain. Antigen unknown. This table comes from immunoSEQ multiplex PCR, and its TCRdb copy is limited to in-frame clones, with some not included. The data contain tens of thousands of clones, 85% to 95% of them seen just once; the ten biggest clones take up approximately 11%. The sample belongs to a study of OX40 agonist ivuxolimab in advanced cancers. In the study overall: Enrolled patients in dose escalation had cancers that were hepatocellular carcinoma, melanoma, renal cell or head and neck cancer. Findings and caveats of the study: Circulating CD4+ and CD8+ T cells showed clonal expansion by week 6 at 0.1 to 3.0 mg/kg. In general, CD8+ T cells held more expanded clones than CD4+ did, on average.

V lost 3 bases to trimming and J lost 1 base, with 16 bases between them. CDR1 is SQVTM, CDR2 ANQGSEA, per germline. The CDR3 totals 15 residues. The rearrangement links TRBV29-1 to TRBJ2-7, with D perhaps given as TRBD1 or TRBD2 (5 bases each). The sequenced sample was CD4+ or CD8+ T cells sorted from blood, obtained in a trial of the OX40 agonist ivuxolimab. The TCR sequence derives from an adult with an advanced solid tumor such as melanoma, head and neck, liver or kidney cancer. CDR3 sequence reads: CSVEISGTESYEQYF. Written as DNA, the CDR3 is TGCAGCGTTGAGATTTCCGGGACCGAGTCCTACGAGCAGTACTTC.